This T cell receptor beta chain was identified during a study of blood T cells in healthy people across ages. CDR3 length: 17 amino acids. The germline V gene encodes CDR1 SGHAT and CDR2 FQNNGV. V lost 0 bases and J lost 4, with 18 bases in between. Next came a second PCR, run for roughly 6 to 11 cycles, which used a sample-barcoded 5' primer along with a J-beta primer mix. MiXCR, run by TCRdb on the 5' RACE reads, gives a single entry per CDR3 protein. The sample includes 800,000 to 950,000 distinct CDR3 sequences, 25% to 35% of them seen just once. The same data also contributed to another study, on T cells of mothers and their children. As that study records: Regardless of relatedness, pairs show thymic selection shaping TCR recombination output in a similar manner.

The TCR sequence derives from a middle-aged woman in good health. Material: blood. The chain carries TRBV11-2 and TRBJ2-5; possibly TRBD2 for D (6 bases). CDR3 nucleotides: TGTGCCAGCAGCTTAGATCCCGCGGGGCTATCAGCAGAGACCCAGTACTTC. Its protein product is CASSLDPAGLSAETQYF.